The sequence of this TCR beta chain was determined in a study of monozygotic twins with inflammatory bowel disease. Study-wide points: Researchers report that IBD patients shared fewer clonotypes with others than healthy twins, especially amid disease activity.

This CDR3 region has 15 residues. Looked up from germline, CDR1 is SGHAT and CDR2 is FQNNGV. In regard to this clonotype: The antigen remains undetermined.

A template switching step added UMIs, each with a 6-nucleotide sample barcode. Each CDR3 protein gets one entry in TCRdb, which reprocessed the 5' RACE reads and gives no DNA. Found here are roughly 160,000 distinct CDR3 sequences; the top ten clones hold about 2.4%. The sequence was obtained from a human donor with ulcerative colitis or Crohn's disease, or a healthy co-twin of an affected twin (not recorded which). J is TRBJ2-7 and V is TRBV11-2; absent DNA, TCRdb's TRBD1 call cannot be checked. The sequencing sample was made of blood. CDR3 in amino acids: CASSLEYRWGYEQYF.